The clone carrying this TCR beta chain was found a few times. What it binds is unknown. This sample is part of a study of blood T cells in healthy people across ages. Study-level points and caveats: Any changes in expanded clonotypes were possibly confounded, as donor CMV status remained unknown.

CDR3 length: 11 residues. CDR1 DFQATT and CDR2 SNEGSKA come from the germline V gene (reference sequence). V dropped 5 bases and J dropped 12 bases, with 16 bases sitting between them. Together with a sample-barcoded 5' primer, a J-beta primer mix was included in a second PCR lasting about 6 to 12 cycles. TCRdb used MiXCR to reprocess the 5' RACE reads, holding one entry per CDR3 protein. The data show around 850,000 distinct CDR3 sequences, 35% to 40% seen once. The TCR comes from a young man in good health. Input material: blood. The chain employs TRBV20-1 and TRBJ1-1, with D possibly TRBD1 on 5 matching bases. CDR3 sequence (DNA): TGCAGTGCTGAAGAGACAGCGGATTCTTTCTTT. It encodes CSAEETADSFF.